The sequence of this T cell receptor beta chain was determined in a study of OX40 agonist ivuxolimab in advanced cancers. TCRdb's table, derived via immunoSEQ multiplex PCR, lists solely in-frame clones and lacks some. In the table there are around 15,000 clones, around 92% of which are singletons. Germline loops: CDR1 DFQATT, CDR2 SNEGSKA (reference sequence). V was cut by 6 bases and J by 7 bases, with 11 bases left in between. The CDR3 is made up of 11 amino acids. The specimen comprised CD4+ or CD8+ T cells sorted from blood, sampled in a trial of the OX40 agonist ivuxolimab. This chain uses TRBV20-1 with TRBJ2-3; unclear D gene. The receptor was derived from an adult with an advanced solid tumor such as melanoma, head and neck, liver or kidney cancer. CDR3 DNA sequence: TGCAGTGCGACCAACATGAATACGCAGTATTTT. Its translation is CSATNMNTQYF.